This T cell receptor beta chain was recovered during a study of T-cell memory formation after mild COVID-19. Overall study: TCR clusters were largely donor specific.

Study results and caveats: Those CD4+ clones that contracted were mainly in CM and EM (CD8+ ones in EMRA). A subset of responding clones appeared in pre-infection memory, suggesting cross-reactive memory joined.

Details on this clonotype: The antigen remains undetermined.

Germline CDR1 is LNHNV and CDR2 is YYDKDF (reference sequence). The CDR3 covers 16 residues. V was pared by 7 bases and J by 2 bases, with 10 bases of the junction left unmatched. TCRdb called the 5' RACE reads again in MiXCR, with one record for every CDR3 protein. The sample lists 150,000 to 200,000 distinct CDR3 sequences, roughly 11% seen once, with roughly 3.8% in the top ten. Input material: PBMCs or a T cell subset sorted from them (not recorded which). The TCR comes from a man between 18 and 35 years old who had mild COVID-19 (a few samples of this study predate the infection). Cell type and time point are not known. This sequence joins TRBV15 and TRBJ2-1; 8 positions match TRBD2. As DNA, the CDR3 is TGTGCCACCAAGGAGCGAGCGGGGGACACCTACAATGAGCAGTTCTTC. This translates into CATKERAGDTYNEQFF.